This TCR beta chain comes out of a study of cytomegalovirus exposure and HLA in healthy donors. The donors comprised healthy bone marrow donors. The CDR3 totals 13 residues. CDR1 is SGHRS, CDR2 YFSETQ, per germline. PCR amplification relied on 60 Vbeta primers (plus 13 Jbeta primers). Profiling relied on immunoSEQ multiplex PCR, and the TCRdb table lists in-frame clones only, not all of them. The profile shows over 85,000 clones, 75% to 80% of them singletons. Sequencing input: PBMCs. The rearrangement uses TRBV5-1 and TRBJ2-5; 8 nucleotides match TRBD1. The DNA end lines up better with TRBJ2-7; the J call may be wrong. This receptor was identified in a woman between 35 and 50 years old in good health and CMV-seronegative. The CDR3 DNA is TGCGCCAGCAGCCGGGGACAGGAGTACGAGCAGTACTTC. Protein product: CASSRGQEYEQYF.